Listed below are T cell receptor beta chains from one sample, sequenced in a study of OX40 agonist ivuxolimab in advanced cancers. The repertoire was sequenced with immunoSEQ multiplex PCR; TCRdb's copy has only in-frame clones and lacks some. The data contain tens of thousands of clones, more than 70% of them singletons. The sequencing here drew on CD4+ or CD8+ T cells sorted from blood, taken in a trial of the OX40 agonist ivuxolimab. These receptors came from an adult with an advanced solid tumor such as melanoma, head and neck, liver or kidney cancer. The CDR3 runs from the conserved cysteine through the conserved F or W. D genes are given only for firm matches. The size of a clone is reported for some rows only, either as once, few or many, or as a class for expanded clones.

j_call: TRBJ1-2; v_call: TRBV4-2; clone_size: -; d_call: -; cdr3_nt: TGTGCCAGCAGCCAATGGGGTCCGGATGGCTACACCTTC; cdr3_aa: CASSQWGPDGYTF
j_call: TRBJ2-7; v_call: TRBV7-6; clone_size: -; d_call: -; cdr3_nt: TGTGCCAGCAGCTTAGGGGACCTAGCCTACGAGCAGTACTTC; cdr3_aa: CASSLGDLAYEQYF
j_call: TRBJ2-7; v_call: TRBV11-2; clone_size: -; d_call: TRBD2; cdr3_nt: TGTGCCAGCAGCCCTGAAAGGGCGGGAGGTTTAGAGCAGTACTTC; cdr3_aa: CASSPERAGGLEQYF
j_call: TRBJ2-7; v_call: TRBV4-1; clone_size: -; d_call: TRBD1; cdr3_nt: TGCGCCAGCAGCCAAGGCCCACAGGGGGCTTACGAGCAGTACTTC; cdr3_aa: CASSQGPQGAYEQYF
j_call: TRBJ2-2; v_call: TRBV13; clone_size: -; d_call: -; cdr3_nt: TGTGCCAGCAGCTTATCGCTCGGGGAGCTGTTTTTT; cdr3_aa: CASSLSLGELFF
j_call: TRBJ2-3; v_call: TRBV27; clone_size: -; d_call: -; cdr3_nt: TGTGCCAGTAGACTACAGTGGGGCACAGATACGCAGTATTTT; cdr3_aa: CASRLQWGTDTQYF
j_call: TRBJ2-3; v_call: TRBV27; clone_size: -; d_call: -; cdr3_nt: TGTGCCAGCGCCCCACCCTACAGTGATACGCAGTATTTT; cdr3_aa: CASAPPYSDTQYF
j_call: TRBJ2-1; v_call: TRBV30; clone_size: once; d_call: -; cdr3_nt: TGTGCCTGGAGTGGGGACTCTAACAATGAGCAGTTCTTC; cdr3_aa: CAWSGDSNNEQFF
j_call: TRBJ2-7; v_call: TRBV5-5; clone_size: -; d_call: TRBD1; cdr3_nt: TGTGCCAGCAGCCGTGGACAGGGGGCCTATTACGAGCAGTACTTC; cdr3_aa: CASSRGQGAYYEQYF
j_call: TRBJ1-2; v_call: TRBV7-9; clone_size: -; d_call: TRBD1; cdr3_nt: TGTGCCAGCAGCTTTGGGACAGGGGAGGGCGGCTACACCTTC; cdr3_aa: CASSFGTGEGGYTF
j_call: TRBJ2-5; v_call: TRBV28; clone_size: -; d_call: TRBD1; cdr3_nt: TGTGCCAGCAGTTTAGACAGGGAGGAGACCCAGTACTTC; cdr3_aa: CASSLDREETQYF
j_call: TRBJ2-3; v_call: TRBV13; clone_size: -; d_call: TRBD2; cdr3_nt: TGTGCCAGCAGCCCGATCCCTTCACTAGCGCGACAACGTGATACGCAGTATTTT; cdr3_aa: CASSPIPSLARQRDTQYF
j_call: TRBJ2-3; v_call: TRBV6-6; clone_size: -; d_call: -; cdr3_nt: TGTGCCAGCAGGGAACAGGGCACAGATACGCAGTATTTT; cdr3_aa: CASREQGTDTQYF
j_call: TRBJ2-7; v_call: TRBV7-9; clone_size: -; d_call: -; cdr3_nt: TGTGCCAGCAGCCCCGGGAACTCCTACGAGCAGTACTTC; cdr3_aa: CASSPGNSYEQYF
j_call: TRBJ2-1; v_call: TRBV6-6; clone_size: once; d_call: -; cdr3_nt: TGTGCCAGCGGCAGCTCCTACAATGAGCAGTTCTTC; cdr3_aa: CASGSSYNEQFF
j_call: TRBJ2-3; v_call: TRBV4-3; clone_size: few; d_call: -; cdr3_nt: TGCGCCAGCAGCCAAGTTAGCACAGATACGCAGTATTTT; cdr3_aa: CASSQVSTDTQYF
j_call: TRBJ1-1; v_call: TRBV28; clone_size: -; d_call: -; cdr3_nt: TGTGCCAGCAGTTTCCCCTGGAGGGACGGCACTGAAGCTTTCTTT; cdr3_aa: CASSFPWRDGTEAFF
j_call: TRBJ2-7; v_call: TRBV7-6; clone_size: -; d_call: TRBD2; cdr3_nt: TGTGCCAGCACTAGCGGGAGCAACGAGCAGTACTTC; cdr3_aa: CASTSGSNEQYF
j_call: TRBJ1-5; v_call: TRBV6-1; clone_size: -; d_call: TRBD1; cdr3_nt: TGTGCCACCAAAGAGGGTAGGGGGCGTCAGCCCCAGCATTTT; cdr3_aa: CATKEGRGRQPQHF
j_call: TRBJ1-2; v_call: TRBV14; clone_size: -; d_call: TRBD1; cdr3_nt: TGTGCCAGCAGCCTGACAGGGAACTATGGCTACACCTTC; cdr3_aa: CASSLTGNYGYTF
j_call: TRBJ1-6; v_call: TRBV7-9; clone_size: -; d_call: TRBD1; cdr3_nt: TGTGCCAGCAGCTTATGGACAGGGGAATCACCCCTCCACTTT; cdr3_aa: CASSLWTGESPLHF
j_call: TRBJ1-6; v_call: TRBV4-1; clone_size: -; d_call: TRBD1; cdr3_nt: TGCGCCAGCAGCCAAGCCGACACCGGGACAGGGATGGGGCTCCACTTT; cdr3_aa: CASSQADTGTGMGLHF
j_call: TRBJ1-2; v_call: TRBV5-1; clone_size: few; d_call: -; cdr3_nt: TGCGCCAGCAGCTTGGAGTGGGGCTATGGCTACACCTTC; cdr3_aa: CASSLEWGYGYTF
j_call: TRBJ1-2; v_call: TRBV28; clone_size: -; d_call: -; cdr3_nt: TGTGCCAGCAGTTTTGAGTTTCGGGGCCCGCCTAACTATGGCTACACCTTC; cdr3_aa: CASSFEFRGPPNYGYTF
j_call: TRBJ2-5; v_call: TRBV4-1; clone_size: -; d_call: -; cdr3_nt: TGCGCCAGCAGCCAAGCGGCGACCCAAGAGACCCAGTACTTC; cdr3_aa: CASSQAATQETQYF
j_call: TRBJ1-3; v_call: TRBV10-3; clone_size: -; d_call: -; cdr3_nt: TGTGCCATCGGTCCTTCTGGAAACACCATATATTTT; cdr3_aa: CAIGPSGNTIYF
j_call: TRBJ2-1; v_call: TRBV11-2; clone_size: -; d_call: -; cdr3_nt: TGTGCCAGCAGCTTAGACCAAAATGAGCAGTTCTTC; cdr3_aa: CASSLDQNEQFF
j_call: TRBJ2-1; v_call: TRBV28; clone_size: -; d_call: TRBD2; cdr3_nt: TGTGCCAGCAGTTTCTCGCCGGGACTAGTCAATGAGCAGTTCTTC; cdr3_aa: CASSFSPGLVNEQFF
j_call: TRBJ1-1; v_call: TRBV5-8; clone_size: -; d_call: -; cdr3_nt: TGTGCCAGCAGCATGACAGGGAACACTGAAGCTTTCTTT; cdr3_aa: CASSMTGNTEAFF
j_call: TRBJ1-1; v_call: TRBV5-4; clone_size: -; d_call: -; cdr3_nt: TGTGCCAGCAGCTTGGATCTGGGGAACACTGAAGCTTTCTTT; cdr3_aa: CASSLDLGNTEAFF
j_call: TRBJ1-2; v_call: TRBV9; clone_size: -; d_call: -; cdr3_nt: TGTGCCAGCAGCGTAGTGGGGCCTAACTATGGCTACACCTTC; cdr3_aa: CASSVVGPNYGYTF
j_call: TRBJ2-5; v_call: TRBV10-3; clone_size: -; d_call: TRBD2; cdr3_nt: TGTGCCGCGCGGGGACTAGCGGAAGAGACCCAGTACTTC; cdr3_aa: CAARGLAEETQYF
j_call: TRBJ2-3; v_call: TRBV7-9; clone_size: -; d_call: -; cdr3_nt: TGTGCCAGCCCGGTAGCGGAGGAGGGGAATACGCAGTATTTT; cdr3_aa: CASPVAEEGNTQYF
j_call: TRBJ1-4; v_call: TRBV6-1; clone_size: -; d_call: -; cdr3_nt: TGTGCCAGCAGTGACGATCAACTCAGACCCCGTAATGAAAAACTGTTTTTT; cdr3_aa: CASSDDQLRPRNEKLFF
j_call: TRBJ2-1; v_call: TRBV15; clone_size: once; d_call: TRBD2; cdr3_nt: TGTGCCACCAGCAGAGCAATGTTGGCTAGCGGGGACGGTTACAATGAGCAGTTCTTC; cdr3_aa: CATSRAMLASGDGYNEQFF
j_call: TRBJ2-2; v_call: TRBV4-3; clone_size: -; d_call: TRBD2; cdr3_nt: TGCGCCAGCAGCCAAGAAGGCGGGGGTTACGGGGAGCTGTTTTTT; cdr3_aa: CASSQEGGGYGELFF
j_call: TRBJ1-2; v_call: TRBV4-1; clone_size: few; d_call: -; cdr3_nt: TGCGCCAGCAGCCACGACTTATATGGCTACACCTTC; cdr3_aa: CASSHDLYGYTF
j_call: TRBJ2-2; v_call: TRBV18; clone_size: -; d_call: -; cdr3_nt: TGTGCCAGCTCACCACCGGAGACAGACGACACCGGGGAGCTGTTTTTT; cdr3_aa: CASSPPETDDTGELFF
j_call: TRBJ1-3; v_call: TRBV2; clone_size: -; d_call: -; cdr3_nt: TGTGCCAGCAGGGGGTCGGCTTTCCCAGTAAACACCATATATTTT; cdr3_aa: CASRGSAFPVNTIYF
j_call: TRBJ2-7; v_call: TRBV27; clone_size: -; d_call: -; cdr3_nt: TGTGCCAGCCGCCCCGGGACTTCTCTCTACGAGCAGTACTTC; cdr3_aa: CASRPGTSLYEQYF
j_call: TRBJ2-2; v_call: TRBV7-2; clone_size: -; d_call: TRBD1; cdr3_nt: TGTGCCAGCAGCTCCTACTGGGACAGGGGGAGTGGAGGGGAGCTGTTTTTT; cdr3_aa: CASSSYWDRGSGGELFF
j_call: TRBJ2-1; v_call: TRBV25-1; clone_size: -; d_call: -; cdr3_nt: TGTGCCAGCAGTGAAAGTAGCGAGCATGAGCAGTTCTTC; cdr3_aa: CASSESSEHEQFF
j_call: TRBJ1-1; v_call: TRBV7-8; clone_size: -; d_call: -; cdr3_nt: TGTGCCAGCAGCTTACTGGACAAGGACGCTGAAGCTTTCTTT; cdr3_aa: CASSLLDKDAEAFF
j_call: TRBJ2-5; v_call: TRBV4-3; clone_size: -; d_call: -; cdr3_nt: TGCGCCAGCAGCCAAGGTGTGGGCCTCGGTGGGCAAGAGACCCAGTACTTC; cdr3_aa: CASSQGVGLGGQETQYF
j_call: TRBJ2-3; v_call: TRBV5-1; clone_size: -; d_call: TRBD2; cdr3_nt: TGCGCCAGCAGCTTGGGGCCTCTAGCGGGGCGTTCCACAAGCACAGATACGCAGTATTTT; cdr3_aa: CASSLGPLAGRSTSTDTQYF
j_call: TRBJ1-1; v_call: TRBV27; clone_size: -; d_call: -; cdr3_nt: TGTGCCAGCAGTTTGACCTTGGGCACTGAAGCTTTCTTT; cdr3_aa: CASSLTLGTEAFF
j_call: TRBJ1-1; v_call: TRBV5-1; clone_size: -; d_call: -; cdr3_nt: TGCGCCAGCAGCTTAACAGCCAACACTGAAGCTTTCTTT; cdr3_aa: CASSLTANTEAFF
j_call: TRBJ1-2; v_call: TRBV4-1; clone_size: -; d_call: TRBD1; cdr3_nt: TGCGCCAGCAGCCAAGATCCGACAGGGGTAGGCTACACCTTC; cdr3_aa: CASSQDPTGVGYTF
j_call: TRBJ1-4; v_call: TRBV6-6; clone_size: once; d_call: -; cdr3_nt: TGTGCCAGCAGCGGGACGGACGAAAAACTGTTTTTT; cdr3_aa: CASSGTDEKLFF
j_call: TRBJ1-2; v_call: TRBV5-1; clone_size: few; d_call: -; cdr3_nt: TGCGCCAGCACCCCCGGACCACAGGGAACTATTGGCTACACCTTC; cdr3_aa: CASTPGPQGTIGYTF
j_call: TRBJ1-1; v_call: TRBV13; clone_size: -; d_call: -; cdr3_nt: TGTGCCAGCAGCTTGAGACAGAGAATGAACACTGAAGCTTTCTTT; cdr3_aa: CASSLRQRMNTEAFF
j_call: TRBJ2-5; v_call: TRBV28; clone_size: -; d_call: TRBD1; cdr3_nt: TGTGCCAGCACCATAACAGGGGTAATAGGGACCCAGTACTTC; cdr3_aa: CASTITGVIGTQYF
j_call: TRBJ2-1; v_call: TRBV16; clone_size: -; d_call: -; cdr3_nt: TGTGCCAGCAGCCAATTAGACAGTAAGCTTTACAATGAGCAGTTCTTC; cdr3_aa: CASSQLDSKLYNEQFF